Here is one TCR beta chain with its context. Its antigen is still unknown. No much larger clone is present one base from it, and per-base qualities are unavailable. This record comes from a study of blood T cell repertoires in COVID-19 (dated by TCRdb to the early 2020s). General notes on the study: Samples from collaborators originated in the United States, Italy and Spain and spanned both the acute and convalescent phases of COVID-19. The samples were drawn from two sources: the first 160 participants of the ongoing ImmuneRACE study, and over 950 subjects contributed by 6 global collaborators. Nearly every sample came with metadata listing a de-identified subject ID, COVID-19 status, age in years and sex. Where available, HLA class I and class II types were taken from metadata supplied by the sample provider and were not determined by assay-based typing. The prospective study material was composed of cDNA or gDNA derived from T cells, B-cell-depleted T cells, or PBMCs. Deeply sampled blood TCRbeta repertoires from subjects exposed to, actively infected with, or recovered from COVID-19 were included in the dataset. The repertoires were released in a freely available public database meant as a resource for research on the immune response to SARS-CoV-2.

TCRbeta CDR3 regions were amplified from genomic DNA by means of the immunoSEQ Assay, a bias-controlled multiplex PCR. Per the authors' processing: Nucleated cell counts per sample were estimated from amplification of reference gene primers within the assay. To quantify the absolute abundance of each unique TCRbeta CDR3 rearrangement, sequence reads were collapsed and filtered. For each sample, productive Simpson clonality was calculated by taking the square root of Simpson's diversity index across productive rearrangements. Entries here come from immuneACCESS through TCRdb and include only in-frame sequences with V and J called. Some clones fail to appear in such tables; in the studies checked, an unresolved V gene covers under half of the shortfall, and the cause of the remainder is unknown. Clonal size and the V and J genes are those of that table, whereas D and trimming came from the DNA. The sample table holds 250,000 to 300,000 clones, of which roughly nine tenths were seen once. The ten largest clones capture 1.7% of the sample.

In the prospective study, participants were roughly 18 to 100 years old, resided in around 25 geographic areas of the United States, and were enrolled through a virtual design. To assign participants to cohorts, the prospective study relied on clinical history that participants themselves reported in a screening survey and a study questionnaire. For ImmuneRACE Cohort 3, a participant was defined as recovered based on two consecutive negative NP/OP PCR tests, clearance by a healthcare professional, or resolution of symptoms. Each participant in the prospective study had whole blood, serum and a nasopharyngeal or oropharyngeal swab collected by mobile phlebotomists. Participants in the prospective study had the option to provide additional blood draws and questionnaires over a roughly 2-month period. Before DNA extraction, prospective study blood samples were shipped either frozen or at room temperature.

Results and caveats for the whole study, not just this receptor: How much clinical and demographic metadata was included differed by source and by participant, and the metadata was provided uncurated.

The material sequenced was PBMCs or T cells enriched from blood (not recorded which). This sequence originates from a woman aged 35 to 49 who had recovered from COVID-19.

Here the CDR3 is given as CASSIPGQDIFCGYTF. The DNA reads as follows: TGTGCCAGCAGCATTCCGGGACAGGACATTTTCTGTGGCTACACCTTC. The sequence is built from TRBV21-1 and TRBJ1-2; whether TRBD1, the table's D call, matches the DNA was not checked. TRBV21-1 is labeled a pseudogene. The CDR3 runs 16 residues from the cysteine to the phenylalanine. Here the CDR3 DNA is all that survives: 48 bases in frame from base 1.